This T cell receptor (beta chain) was sequenced for a study of blood T cell repertoires in COVID-19. In the study overall: Collection of acute and convalescent COVID-19 samples took place in the United States, Italy and Spain. Sources were T cells, B-cell-depleted T cells, or PBMCs; the material itself was cDNA or gDNA.

Participants, roughly 18 to 90 years old, spanned around 25 US areas. Per the original methods: From reference gene primer amplification, estimates of nucleated cell counts were derived. Here immunoSEQ multiplex PCR was the method, and the copy in TCRdb shows in-frame clones only, minus some. V and J calls and clone size are copied from that table; D and trimming were computed from the DNA. The top ten clones hold over 1.5% of a sample with approximately 450,000 clones, around 90% of them seen once. V was cut by 10 bases and J by 5 bases, with 21 bases left in between. From germline, CDR1 is SGHVS and CDR2 FQNEAQ. This CDR3 is built from 14 residues.

The sample comprised PBMCs or T cells enriched from blood (not recorded which). The chain is built from TRBV7-8 and TRBJ2-7, with a weak D call TRBD1 (5 bases). The source is a woman aged 18 to 35 with acute COVID-19. CDR3 protein: CATRPQGLLHEQYF. The CDR3 DNA reads as TGTGCCACCAGACCTCAGGGCCTTTTGCACGAGCAGTACTTC.